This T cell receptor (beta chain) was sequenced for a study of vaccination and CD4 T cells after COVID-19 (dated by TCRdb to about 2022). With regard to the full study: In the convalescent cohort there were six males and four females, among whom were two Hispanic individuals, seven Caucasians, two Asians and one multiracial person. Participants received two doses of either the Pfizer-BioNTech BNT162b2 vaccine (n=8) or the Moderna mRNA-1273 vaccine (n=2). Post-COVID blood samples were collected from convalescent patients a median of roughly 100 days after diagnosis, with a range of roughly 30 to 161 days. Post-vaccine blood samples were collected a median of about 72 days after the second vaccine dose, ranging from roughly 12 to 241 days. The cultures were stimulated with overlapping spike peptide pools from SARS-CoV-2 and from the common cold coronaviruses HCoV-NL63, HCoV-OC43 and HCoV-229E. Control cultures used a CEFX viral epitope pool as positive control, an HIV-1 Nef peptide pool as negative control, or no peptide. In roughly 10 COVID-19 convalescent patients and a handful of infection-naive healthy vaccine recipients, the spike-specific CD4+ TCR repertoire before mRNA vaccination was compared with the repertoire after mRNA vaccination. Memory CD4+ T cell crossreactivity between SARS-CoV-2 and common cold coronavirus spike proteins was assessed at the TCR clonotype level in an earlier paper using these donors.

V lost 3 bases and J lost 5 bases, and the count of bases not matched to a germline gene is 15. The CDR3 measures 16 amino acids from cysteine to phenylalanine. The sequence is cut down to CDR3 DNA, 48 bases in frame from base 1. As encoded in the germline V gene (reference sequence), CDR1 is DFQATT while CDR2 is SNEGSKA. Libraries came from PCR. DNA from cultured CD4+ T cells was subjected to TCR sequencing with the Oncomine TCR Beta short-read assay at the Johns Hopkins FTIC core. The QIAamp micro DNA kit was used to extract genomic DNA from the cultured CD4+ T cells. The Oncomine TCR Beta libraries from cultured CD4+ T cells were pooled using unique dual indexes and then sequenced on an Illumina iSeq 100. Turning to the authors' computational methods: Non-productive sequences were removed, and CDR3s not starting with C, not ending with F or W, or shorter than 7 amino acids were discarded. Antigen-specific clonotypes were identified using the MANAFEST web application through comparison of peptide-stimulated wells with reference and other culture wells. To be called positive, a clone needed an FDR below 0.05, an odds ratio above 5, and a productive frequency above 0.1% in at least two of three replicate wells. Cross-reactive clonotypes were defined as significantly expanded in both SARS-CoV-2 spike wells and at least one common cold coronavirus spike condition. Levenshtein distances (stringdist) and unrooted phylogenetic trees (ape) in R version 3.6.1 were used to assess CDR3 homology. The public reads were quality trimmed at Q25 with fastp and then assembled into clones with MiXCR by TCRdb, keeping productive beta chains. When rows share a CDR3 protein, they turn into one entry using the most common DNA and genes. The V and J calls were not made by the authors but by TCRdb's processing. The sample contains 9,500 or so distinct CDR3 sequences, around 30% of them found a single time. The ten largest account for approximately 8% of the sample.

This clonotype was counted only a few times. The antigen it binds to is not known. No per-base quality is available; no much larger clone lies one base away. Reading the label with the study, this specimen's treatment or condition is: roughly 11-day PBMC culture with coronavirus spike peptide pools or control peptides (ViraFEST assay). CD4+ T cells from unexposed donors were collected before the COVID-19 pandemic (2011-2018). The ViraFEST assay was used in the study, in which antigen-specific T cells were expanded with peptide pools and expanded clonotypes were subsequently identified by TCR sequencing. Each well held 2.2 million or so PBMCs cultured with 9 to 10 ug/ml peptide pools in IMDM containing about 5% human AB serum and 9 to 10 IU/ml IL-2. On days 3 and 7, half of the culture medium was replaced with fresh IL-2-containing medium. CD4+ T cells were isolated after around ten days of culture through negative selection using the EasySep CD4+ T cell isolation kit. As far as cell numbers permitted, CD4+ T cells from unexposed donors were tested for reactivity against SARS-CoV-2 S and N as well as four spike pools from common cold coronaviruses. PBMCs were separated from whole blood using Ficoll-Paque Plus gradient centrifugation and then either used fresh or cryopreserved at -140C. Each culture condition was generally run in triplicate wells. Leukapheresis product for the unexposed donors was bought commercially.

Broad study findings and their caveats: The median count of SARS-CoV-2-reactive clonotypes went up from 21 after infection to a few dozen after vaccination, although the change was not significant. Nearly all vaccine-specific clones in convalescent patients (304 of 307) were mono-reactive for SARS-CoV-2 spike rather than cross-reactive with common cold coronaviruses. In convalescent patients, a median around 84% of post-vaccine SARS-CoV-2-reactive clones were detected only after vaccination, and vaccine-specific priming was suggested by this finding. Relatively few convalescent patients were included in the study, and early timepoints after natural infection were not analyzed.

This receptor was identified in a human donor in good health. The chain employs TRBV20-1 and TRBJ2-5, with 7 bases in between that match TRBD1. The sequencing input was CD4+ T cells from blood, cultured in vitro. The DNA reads TGCAGTGCTAGCTCTTCCACAGGGGTCATGGTTGAGACCCAGTACTTC. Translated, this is CSASSSTGVMVETQYF.